This T cell receptor beta chain stems from a study of cytomegalovirus exposure and HLA in healthy donors. Overall study findings and caveats: Analyses of presence and absence presupposed an approximately uniform sequencing depth across donors. In a later analysis, V- and J-gene trimming of beta chains associated with a DCLRE1C missense variant, replicated independently. The dataset shows that most TCR sequences were rare, while some public TCRs occurred in many donors.

PCR amplification relied on 60 Vbeta primers (plus 13 Jbeta primers). Method: immunoSEQ multiplex PCR; TCRdb's copy keeps in-frame clones and lacks some. The sample lists fewer than 150,000 clones, approximately 71% seen once, with 4.9% in the top ten. The ends lost 5 bases at V and 2 bases at J; junction bases unmatched: 8. The CDR3 totals 16 residues. The V gene's germline CDR1 is LNHNV and CDR2 YYDKDF (reference sequence). Concerning this clone: Its target is unknown.

This chain connects TRBV15 to TRBJ2-3; 9 nucleotides align to TRBD2. This receptor was obtained from a woman between 50 and 59 years old in good health and CMV-seronegative. The sequenced sample was PBMCs. The CDR3 nucleotides read TGTGCCACCAGCTCCGTAAGCGGGGGGTTCACAGATACGCAGTATTTT. It translates to CATSSVSGGFTDTQYF.